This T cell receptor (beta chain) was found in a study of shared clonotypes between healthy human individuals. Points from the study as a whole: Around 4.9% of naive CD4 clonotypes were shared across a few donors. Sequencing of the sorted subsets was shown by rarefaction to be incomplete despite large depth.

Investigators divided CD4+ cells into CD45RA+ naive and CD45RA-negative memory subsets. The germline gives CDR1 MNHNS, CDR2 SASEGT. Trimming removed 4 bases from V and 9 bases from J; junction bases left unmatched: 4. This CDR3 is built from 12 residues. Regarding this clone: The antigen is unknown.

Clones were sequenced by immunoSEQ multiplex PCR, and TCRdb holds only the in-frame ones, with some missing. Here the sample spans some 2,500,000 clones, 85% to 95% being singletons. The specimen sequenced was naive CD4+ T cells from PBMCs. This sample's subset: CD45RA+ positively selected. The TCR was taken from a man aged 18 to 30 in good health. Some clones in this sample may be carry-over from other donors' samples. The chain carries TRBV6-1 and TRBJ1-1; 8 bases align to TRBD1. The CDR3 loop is CASSVWTGQAFF. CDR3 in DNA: TGTGCCAGCAGTGTTTGGACAGGGCAAGCTTTCTTT.